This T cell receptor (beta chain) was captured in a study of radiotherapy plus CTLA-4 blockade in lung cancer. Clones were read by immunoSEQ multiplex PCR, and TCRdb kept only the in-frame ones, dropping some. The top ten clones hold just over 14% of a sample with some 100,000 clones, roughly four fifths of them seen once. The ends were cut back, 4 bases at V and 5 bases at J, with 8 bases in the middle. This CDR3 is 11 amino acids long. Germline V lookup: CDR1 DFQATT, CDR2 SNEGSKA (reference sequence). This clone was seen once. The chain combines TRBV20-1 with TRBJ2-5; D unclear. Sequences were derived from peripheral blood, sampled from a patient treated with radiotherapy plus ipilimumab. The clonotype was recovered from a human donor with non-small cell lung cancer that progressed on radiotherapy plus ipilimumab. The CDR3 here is CSATPAETQYF. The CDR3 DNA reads TGCAGTGCTACCCCAGCCGAGACCCAGTACTTC.